These 12 T cell receptor beta chains came from one sample sequenced in a study of T cell responses to AZD1222 COVID-19 vaccine. Assay: immunoSEQ multiplex PCR; the TCRdb copy retains only in-frame clones and omits some. The sample has approximately 89,000 clones; around nine tenths are singletons. The source material was peripheral blood, sampled on day 0 of AZD1222 vaccination. The receptors stem from an adult in good health.

This clone was counted only a few times. The rearrangement uses TRBV18 and TRBJ2-2; D is ambiguous. This CDR3 contains 17 residues. With 3 bases removed from V and 3 bases from J, the gap between germline ends came to 17 bases. Germline V CDR1 and CDR2: KGHSH, LQKENI. CDR3 in amino acids: CASSPGKSRSDTGELFF. The CDR3 DNA reads TGTGCCAGCTCACCGGGAAAGAGCAGGTCGGACACCGGGGAGCTGTTTTTT.

The rearrangement uses TRBV14 and TRBJ2-1; D is perhaps TRBD2 (5 bases). The CDR3 sequence is 14 residues long. V shed 4 bases and J shed 9 bases, with 16 bases lying between them. CDR1 is SGHDN, CDR2 FVKESK, per germline. The CDR3 nucleotides read TGTGCCAGCAGCCTACGTTTAGAGGCGGGTGAGCAGTTCTTC. This encodes CASSLRLEAGEQFF. Together with reference TRBV14 and TRBJ2-1, the CDR3 gives the full variable domain: EAGVTQFPSHSVIEKGQTVTLRCDPISGHDNLYWYRRVMGKEIKFLLHFVKESKQDESGMPNNRFLAERTGGTYSTLKVQPAELEDSGVYFCASSLRLEAGEQFFGPGTRLTVL.

The chain has TRBV5-4 and TRBJ2-1, with 7 bases identical to TRBD2. Germline assignment: CDR1 SGHNT and CDR2 YYREEE (reference sequence). V lost 0 bases and J lost 6; bases outside the gene matches: 3. The CDR3 runs to 14 residues. The CDR3 loop is CASSLAKRGNEQFF. CDR3 bases: TGTGCCAGCAGCTTGGCCAAGCGGGGCAATGAGCAGTTCTTC. The whole variable domain, remainder taken from reference TRBV5-4 and TRBJ2-1, is ETGVTQSPTHLIKTRGQQVTLRCSSQSGHNTVSWYQQALGQGPQFIFQYYREEENGRGNFPPRFSGLQFPNYSSELNVNALELDDSALYLCASSLAKRGNEQFFGPGTRLTVL.

This clone was observed a handful of times. Other DNA sequences within the sample encode an identical CDR3. The chain joins TRBV18 to TRBJ1-2; 7 nucleotides align to TRBD1. The CDR3 has 13 amino acids. V shed 2 bases and J 3 bases; nucleotides not matched to a gene: 0. Germline values: CDR1 KGHSH, CDR2 LQKENI. CDR3 DNA sequence: TGTGCCAGCTCACCAGACAGGGACTATGGCTACACCTTC. Encoded protein: CASSPDRDYGYTF.

This chain uses TRBV5-8 with TRBJ1-1; a weak D match, TRBD1 (5 bases). V lost 6 bases and J 1 base, leaving 16 bases between the germline ends. CDR3 length equals 15 residues. The germline gives CDR1 SGHTS, CDR2 YDEGEE. The CDR3 loop is CASIKEGFPNTEAFF. Written as DNA, the CDR3 is TGTGCCAGCATCAAAGAGGGGTTCCCGAACACTGAAGCTTTCTTT.

The chain employs TRBV3-1 (or the pseudogene TRBV3-2) and TRBJ2-7, with D perhaps matching TRBD2 (5 bases). CDR3 length equals 17 residues. The germline V gene encodes CDR1 LGHDT and CDR2 YNNKEL (reference sequence). Trimming shortened V by 0 bases and J by 2 bases, and 17 bases separated the two germline ends. The CDR3 reads CASSQELGGLNPYEQYF. CDR3 in DNA: TGTGCCAGCAGCCAAGAACTAGGAGGTCTCAACCCCTACGAGCAGTACTTC.

The chain employs TRBV12-3 or TRBV12-4 and TRBJ1-5; TRBD1 is a possible D gene (6 bases). Deletions cut 11 bases from V and 6 bases from J, with 17 bases between. The CDR3 has 13 amino acids. The CDR3 reads CACAPGEGQPQHF. Here the CDR3 DNA reads TGTGCCTGCGCCCCAGGGGAGGGTCAGCCCCAGCATTTT.

The chain employs TRBV25-1 and TRBJ2-2; D is perhaps TRBD2 (6 bases). Germline V gives CDR1 MGHDK, CDR2 SYGVNS. The length of the CDR3 is 17 residues. V lost 5 bases to trimming and J lost 4 bases, with 20 bases between them. CDR3 coding DNA: TGTGCCAGCAGTAAAGCTTCAGGTGGGGGGATCACCGGGGAGCTGTTTTTT. This codes for CASSKASGGGITGELFF.

This rearrangement joins TRBV6-5 to TRBJ1-5; a weak D match, TRBD1 (5 bases). The CDR3 loop spans 15 amino acids. With 0 bases removed from V and 7 bases from J, the gap between germline ends came to 13 bases. In germline, CDR1 is MNHEY, CDR2 SVGAGI. CDR3 sequence: CASSYSGGGGQPQHF. The CDR3 DNA is TGTGCCAGCAGTTACTCCGGCGGGGGGGGGCAGCCCCAGCATTTT.

V and J are TRBV5-4 and TRBJ2-1; D might be TRBD1 or TRBD2, each matching 6 bases. The CDR3 extends over 13 amino acids. Germline V gene lookup returns CDR1 SGHNT and CDR2 YYREEE (reference sequence). Trimming pared 6 bases from V and 9 bases from J, leaving 16 bases between. The CDR3 spells CASTSKGGGEQFF. DNA of the CDR3: TGTGCCAGCACCTCCAAGGGGGGTGGTGAGCAGTTCTTC.

J is TRBJ1-2 and V is TRBV7-9; TRBD1 aligns across 7 bases. Germline CDR1 SEHNR, CDR2 FQNEAQ (reference sequence). This CDR3 has 14 residues. Unmatched junction bases numbered 5, after V lost 5 bases and J lost 2 bases. CDR3 nucleotide sequence: TGTGCCAGCAGCCTAGGGGGCCGAAACTATGGCTACACCTTC. Protein: CASSLGGRNYGYTF.

J is TRBJ1-5 and V is TRBV5-5, with 7 bases matching TRBD1. The CDR3 contains 16 residues. The V segment lost 4 bases and the J segment 4 bases; nucleotides outside the gene matches: 11. Germline CDR1 is SGHKS and CDR2 is YYEKEE (reference sequence). In DNA, the CDR3 is TGTGCCAGCAGCCCGATACAGGGGCCCTTAAATCAGCCCCAGCATTTT. Its protein product is CASSPIQGPLNQPQHF. The full variable domain, with the rest looked up from reference TRBV5-5 and TRBJ1-5, is DAGVTQSPTHLIKTRGQQVTLRCSPISGHKSVSWYQQVLGQGPQFIFQYYEKEERGRGNFPDRFSARQFPNYSSELNVNALLLGDSALYLCASSPIQGPLNQPQHFGDGTRLSIL.